This T cell receptor beta chain appears in the sequencing data of a study of radiotherapy plus CTLA-4 blockade in lung cancer. Here immunoSEQ multiplex PCR was the method, and the copy in TCRdb shows in-frame clones only, minus some. The sample yields more than 25,000 clones, roughly four fifths seen once. Alongside CTLA-4 blockade with ipilimumab, patients with chemo-refractory metastatic non-small-cell lung cancer received focal radiation. This clone was seen a handful of times. Its antigen is undetermined. Study-level results: Dynamics of early blood T cell clones, together with interferon-beta, were reportedly the best predictors of response.

V gave up 7 bases and J gave up 0 bases; unmatched junction bases: 10. CDR1 is MNHEY, CDR2 SMNVEV, per germline (reference sequence). The CDR3 extends over 16 amino acids. The chain carries TRBV27 and TRBJ2-3, with 7 bases identical to TRBD1. The sequencing here drew on peripheral blood, taken from a patient treated with radiotherapy plus ipilimumab. The clonotype originates from a human donor with non-small cell lung cancer who had stable disease on radiotherapy plus ipilimumab. The CDR3, as DNA: TGTGCCAGCACTCAAGCCGGGACAGTAAGCACAGATACGCAGTATTTT. Translation gives CASTQAGTVSTDTQYF.